The present TCR beta chain was sequenced within a study of blood T cells in healthy people across ages. Study results and limitations: Unsorted PBMC material precluded a definitive naive versus antigen-experienced comparison. Per million T cells, TCR beta diversity dropped roughly linearly as age increased.

Germline V lookup: CDR1 SNHLY, CDR2 FYNNEI. The CDR3 loop spans 13 amino acids. Trimming removed 4 bases at V and 2 bases at J, with 8 bases between. This clonotype was observed a few times. The antigen is unknown. A second roughly 6 to 11 cycle PCR used barcoded and J-beta primers. Every single cDNA molecule received a tag from a template-switch adaptor with 12 random nucleotides. One entry per CDR3 protein, called by TCRdb with MiXCR from the 5' RACE reads. The sample lists about 1.8 million distinct CDR3 sequences, 49% seen once, with around 2.1% in the top ten. Every donor contributed about 10 milliliters of peripheral blood by blood draw.

Sequences were obtained from blood. The sequence came from a woman aged 35 to 49 in good health. The rearrangement joins TRBV2 to TRBJ2-5; weak D call: TRBD2 (5 bases). The CDR3 DNA reads as TGTGCCAGCAGTGGAGAGCGGCAAGAGACCCAGTACTTC. Translation: CASSGERQETQYF.